The sequence of this T cell receptor (beta chain) was determined in a study of cytomegalovirus exposure and HLA in healthy donors. Study as a whole: Among over 350 genotyped donors, approximately 80% fell in the Caucasian-associated ancestry cluster.

General observations from the study: Because they were indistinguishable, some V segments, including TRBV6-2 and TRBV6-3, were excluded. Later on, an analysis tied 15,000 to 20,000 TCR beta sequences to HLA alleles at 0.05 false discovery rate. Follow-up analysis later connected one missense variant in DCLRE1C with trimming of TCR beta V- and J-genes.

The primer mix had 60 Vbeta and 13 Jbeta primers. The assay was immunoSEQ multiplex PCR, and TCRdb's table has in-frame clones only and misses some. The sample contains over 70,000 clones, around 80% of which appear only once. Worth noting for this clone: Its specificity is not known.

The length of the CDR3 is 12 residues. CDR1 LNHDA and CDR2 SQIVND come from the germline V gene (reference sequence). V gave up 4 bases and J gave up 9 bases, with 7 bases separating them. The receptor's source is a woman between 45 and 65 years old in good health and CMV-seropositive. The sample comprised PBMCs. The V call is TRBV19, the J call TRBJ1-6, with a tentative D call TRBD1 (6 bases). CDR3 sequence (DNA): TGTGCCAGTAGTACAGGGGTTTCACCCCTCCACTTT. This codes for CASSTGVSPLHF. Based on the CDR3 plus reference TRBV19 and TRBJ1-6, the full variable domain is DGGITQSPKYLFRKEGQNVTLSCEQNLNHDAMYWYRQDPGQGLRLIYYSQIVNDFQKGDIAEGYSVSREKKESFPLTVTSAQKNPTAFYLCASSTGVSPLHFGNGTRLTVT.